The sequence of this TCR beta chain was determined in a study of blood T cell repertoires in COVID-19. On this clone itself: The same CDR3 arises from other DNA sequences in this sample as well.

Repertoires were generated with immunoSEQ multiplex PCR, while TCRdb's copy carries only in-frame clones and drops some. The profile covers about 150,000 clones, with roughly four fifths appearing a single time and approximately 30% taken by the ten largest. The V and J ends lost 9 bases and 2 bases, in that order; junction bases with no gene match: 2. The CDR3 has 15 residues. Germline CDR1 SNHLY, CDR2 FYNNEI. The chain employs TRBV2 and TRBJ2-2, with TRBD2 identical over 14 bases. The sample consisted of peripheral blood. The TCR sequence derives from a woman aged 55-69 years with acute or convalescent COVID-19. CDR3 coding DNA: TGTGCCAGGGGGACTAGCGGGGGCAACACCGGGGAGCTGTTTTTT. Its protein product is CARGTSGGNTGELFF.